What follows are 22 T cell receptor beta chains derived from one specimen sequenced in a study of Ad26.COV2.S vaccination and SARS-CoV-2 variants. Sequencing was performed with immunoSEQ multiplex PCR; in TCRdb, only in-frame clones are kept and a portion is missing. The sample includes about 410,000 clones, over 75% of them seen just once. The treatment: some 20 received Ad26.COV2.S at low or high dose, single or two shots; 5 received placebo; per-sample allocation not given. Specimens were obtained on day 63 following the first vaccine or placebo injection. The sample here was peripheral blood, taken in a trial of Ad26.COV2.S vaccine versus placebo. These receptors were taken from a person aged 18-60 years who received the Ad26.COV2.S COVID-19 vaccine or a placebo.

The V gene is TRBV7-9, the J gene TRBJ2-5; D possibly corresponds to TRBD1 (6 bases). Germline assignment: CDR1 SEHNR and CDR2 FQNEAQ (reference sequence). CDR3 length equals 14 residues. Trimming left V 5 bases short and J 9 bases short, with 19 bases between. The CDR3, as DNA: TGTGCCAGCAGCCCCTCGATGAACAGGGAGTCCCAGTACTTC. Translated, it gives CASSPSMNRESQYF.

This chain links TRBV29-1 with TRBJ2-7; 7 positions agree with TRBD1. This CDR3 contains 14 residues. Germline V gives CDR1 SQVTM, CDR2 ANQGSEA. Trimming took 7 bases from V and 6 from J; bases not matched to a gene: 15. The CDR3 here is CSAAGGRGIGEQYF. As DNA, the CDR3 is TGCAGCGCTGCCGGTGGCAGGGGGATAGGCGAGCAGTACTTC.

V and J are TRBV3-1 (or the pseudogene TRBV3-2) and TRBJ1-2; a possible D gene is TRBD1 (5 bases). CDR3 size: 13 residues. From germline, CDR1 is LGHDT and CDR2 YNNKEL (reference sequence). The germline V and J ends were trimmed by 1 base and 7 bases, with 10 bases remaining between them. The CDR3 DNA reads TGTGCCAGCAGCCAAGGTAGGGGAGCTGGCTACACCTTC. Translated: CASSQGRGAGYTF.

CDR3 region: CASSLGASYNEQFF. The DNA for the CDR3 is TGTGCCAGCAGCCTAGGGGCCTCCTACAATGAGCAGTTCTTC. The chain couples TRBV6-2 or TRBV6-3 to TRBJ2-1, with TRBD1 as a possible D gene (5 bases). Germline V gene lookup returns CDR1 MNHEY and CDR2 SVGEGT. The CDR3 covers 14 residues. V shed 6 bases and J shed 0 bases, with 9 bases lying between them.

The chain employs TRBV4-1 and TRBJ2-1; TRBD2 aligns across 8 bases. The length of the CDR3 is 13 residues. The V segment lost 1 base and the J segment 15 bases; nucleotides outside the gene matches: 8. CDR1 is MGHRA, CDR2 YSYEKL, per germline. The CDR3 region is CASSQVLAGILFF. CDR3 DNA sequence: TGCGCCAGCAGCCAAGTGCTAGCGGGCATTTTGTTCTTC.

V usage is TRBV5-4 and J usage is TRBJ2-2; a weak D match, TRBD1 (6 bases). The V and J ends lost 2 bases and 6 bases respectively, with 8 bases between them. Germline assignment: CDR1 SGHNT and CDR2 YYREEE (reference sequence). The CDR3 has 13 residues. CDR3 nucleotide sequence: TGTGCCAGCAGCTTAACAGGGCCCGGGGAGCTGTTTTTT. It yields the protein CASSLTGPGELFF.

This clone is a singleton in its sample. The chain employs TRBV9 and TRBJ1-2; D gene unclear. The CDR3 sequence is 14 residues long. CDR1 and CDR2 from the germline V gene are SGDLS and YYNGEE. Trimming cost V 0 bases and J 0 bases, with 6 bases left between them. CDR3 residues: CASSVAEANYGYTF. Here the CDR3 DNA reads TGTGCCAGCAGCGTAGCTGAAGCTAACTATGGCTACACCTTC. Variable domain in full (rest from reference TRBV9 and TRBJ1-2): DSGVTQTPKHLITATGQRVTLRCSPRSGDLSVYWYQQSLDQGLQFLIQYYNGEERAKGNILERFSAQQFPDLHSELNLSSLELGDSALYFCASSVAEANYGYTFGSGTRLTVV.

The chain is built from TRBV24-1 and TRBJ1-5, with a tentative D call TRBD1 (6 bases). V was pared by 5 bases and J by 2 bases, with 18 bases between. The germline V gene encodes CDR1 KGHDR and CDR2 SFDVKD. The CDR3 contains 17 residues. CDR3 nucleotide sequence: TGTGCCACCAGTGTAGGTGGGGGCAGGGGACGCAATCAGCCCCAGCATTTT. This translates into CATSVGGGRGRNQPQHF.

The J gene is TRBJ2-1, the V gene TRBV12-3 or TRBV12-4, with D perhaps matching TRBD2 (5 bases). The CDR3 loop spans 12 amino acids. The ends were cut back, 3 bases at V and 16 bases at J, with 16 bases in the middle. Here the CDR3 DNA reads TGTGCCAGCAGTTTCGCGGGCCTAAAAACCTTCTTC. Encoded protein: CASSFAGLKTFF.

V is TRBV18 and J is TRBJ1-1; TRBD1 is a possible D gene (5 bases). The CDR3 contains 14 residues. Germline V gene sequence: CDR1 KGHSH, CDR2 LQKENI. The V end was cut by 3 bases, the J end by 7 bases, with 15 bases between. Here the CDR3 reads CASSPDGGRGEAFF. CDR3 nucleotide sequence: TGTGCCAGCTCACCTGACGGGGGGAGGGGTGAAGCTTTCTTT.

V is TRBV19 and J is TRBJ1-5; D not resolved. Trimming left V 10 bases short and J 2 bases short, with 18 bases between. The CDR3 contains 15 residues. Germline-derived CDR1 and CDR2 are LNHDA and SQIVND (reference sequence). The CDR3 loop reads CATQGVAVGNQPQHF. In DNA form, the CDR3 reads TGTGCCACACAAGGTGTGGCGGTGGGCAATCAGCCCCAGCATTTT.

V gene TRBV13 combines with J gene TRBJ2-7; 9 bases fit TRBD2. Germline V gene data show CDR1 as PRHDT and CDR2 as FYEKMQ (reference sequence). Losses at the gene ends were 0 bases for V and 3 bases for J; bases not matched to a gene: 6. The CDR3 totals 16 residues. This CDR3 reads CASSLGSAGGIYEQYF. The DNA for the CDR3 is TGTGCCAGCAGCTTAGGCTCGGCGGGAGGGATCTACGAGCAGTACTTC. The full variable domain, in which reference TRBV13 and TRBJ2-7 provide the parts outside the CDR3, is AAGVIQSPRHLIKEKRETATLKCYPIPRHDTVYWYQQGPGQDPQFLISFYEKMQSDKGSIPDRFSAQQFSDYHSELNMSSLELGDSALYFCASSLGSAGGIYEQYFGPGTRLTVT.

This sequence joins TRBV14 and TRBJ2-2, with 14 positions matching TRBD2. This CDR3 comprises 15 residues. The J segment lost 6 bases and the V segment lost 4 bases, leaving 1 base of the junction unmatched. Germline CDR1 SGHDN, CDR2 FVKESK. The CDR3 DNA reads TGTGCCAGCAGCCCGACTAGCGGGAGGGCCGGGGAGCTGTTTTTT. Amino acids: CASSPTSGRAGELFF. The variable domain in full, completed from reference TRBV14 and TRBJ2-2, reads EAGVTQFPSHSVIEKGQTVTLRCDPISGHDNLYWYRRVMGKEIKFLLHFVKESKQDESGMPNNRFLAERTGGTYSTLKVQPAELEDSGVYFCASSPTSGRAGELFFGEGSRLTVL.

The CDR3 bases are TGTGCCAGCAGCCCAAGGAGGGTCGACACCGGGGAGCTGTTTTTT. Protein: CASSPRRVDTGELFF. The chain has TRBV7-8 and TRBJ2-2, with D possibly matching TRBD2 (6 bases). There are 15 residues in the CDR3. Germline values: CDR1 SGHVS, CDR2 FQNEAQ. The V gene lost 5 bases and the J gene lost 3 bases, with 13 bases spanning the gap. Filled out from reference TRBV7-8 and TRBJ2-2, the complete variable domain reads GAGVSQSPRYKVAKRGQDVALRCDPISGHVSLFWYQQALGQGPEFLTYFQNEAQLDKSGLPSDRFFAERPEGSVSTLKIQRTQQEDSAVYLCASSPRRVDTGELFFGEGSRLTVL.

The chain links TRBV28 to TRBJ2-7; 8 positions match TRBD1. V gave up 0 bases and J gave up 3 bases; unmatched junction bases: 7. CDR1 is MDHEN, CDR2 SYDVKM, per germline. The CDR3 has 16 amino acids. The CDR3 protein is CASSLWPTGANYEQYF. CDR3 nucleotides: TGTGCCAGCAGTTTATGGCCGACAGGGGCAAACTACGAGCAGTACTTC.

This clone was counted only a few times. V usage is TRBV24-1 and J usage is TRBJ1-5, with 7 bases matching TRBD1. Germline V lookup: CDR1 KGHDR, CDR2 SFDVKD. CDR3 length: 15 amino acids. V dropped 6 bases and J dropped 5; count of bases not matched to a gene: 9. The CDR3 bases are TGTGCCACCAGTCAAACAGGGGACGGCTATCAGCCCCAGCATTTT. Protein product: CATSQTGDGYQPQHF.

The rearrangement uses TRBV29-1 and TRBJ1-1, with D possibly being TRBD1 (6 bases). Germline assignment: CDR1 SQVTM and CDR2 ANQGSEA. The CDR3 extends over 13 amino acids. The germline V and J ends were trimmed by 4 bases and 5 bases, with 14 bases remaining between them. CDR3 in amino acids: CSVVGTRRTEAFF. The CDR3 DNA follows: TGCAGCGTTGTTGGGACACGAAGAACTGAAGCTTTCTTT.

As regards this clone: Given a much more abundant clone one base away, this may be a read error. V usage is TRBV6-4 and J usage is TRBJ2-3; no reliable D call. Per germline, CDR1 MRHNA and CDR2 SNTAGT. This CDR3 has 13 residues. V lost 0 bases to trimming and J lost 3 bases, with 4 bases between them. Here the CDR3 DNA reads TGTGCCAGCAGTGACTCTGAGACAGATACGCAGTATTTT. Amino acids: CASSDSETDTQYF.

The chain's CDR3 is CASSSEQSQLGQLNEKLFF. The CDR3 DNA reads as TGTGCCAGCAGTTCCGAACAATCCCAACTGGGACAGCTTAATGAAAAACTGTTTTTT. The rearrangement joins TRBV28 to TRBJ1-4; 7 bases agree with TRBD1. This CDR3 is 19 amino acids long. The V gene end was trimmed by 4 bases and the J gene end by 4 bases; junction bases not matched to a gene: 18. CDR1 is MDHEN, CDR2 SYDVKM, per germline.

The J gene is TRBJ1-2, the V gene TRBV7-9, with 8 bases aligning to TRBD1. V trimming: 0 bases; J trimming: 8 bases; junction bases outside the gene matches: 11. The CDR3 length is 16 residues. CDR1 is SEHNR and CDR2 is FQNEAQ in the germline V gene (reference sequence). The CDR3 DNA reads as TGTGCCAGCAGCTTAGCGCCGGACAGGGTTCGGGCCGGCTACACCTTC. Its protein is CASSLAPDRVRAGYTF.

This chain joins TRBV28 and TRBJ2-3, with 11 positions matching TRBD2. After removal of 6 bases from V and 4 bases from J, the junction contained 6 bases not matched to a gene. Germline CDR1 is MDHEN and CDR2 is SYDVKM. The CDR3 is made up of 15 amino acids. The CDR3 loop is CASRVSGRAADTQYF. The DNA of the CDR3 is TGTGCCAGCAGGGTTAGCGGGAGGGCCGCAGATACGCAGTATTTT.

This CDR3 reads CASSFRAMNTEAFF. Written as DNA, the CDR3 is TGTGCCAGCAGCTTCCGGGCCATGAACACTGAAGCTTTCTTT. The V and J genes are TRBV11-3 and TRBJ1-1; D remains unclear. Germline loops: CDR1 SGHNT, CDR2 YENEEA. Between the trimmed V and J ends, which lost 3 bases and 0 bases, there was a span of 8 bases. The CDR3 sequence is 14 residues long.